The rows below give T cell receptor beta chains drawn from one sample of a study of human T cells and chemical hapten exposure. MiXCR, applied by TCRdb to the RACE reads, yields one record per CDR3 protein. The data show some 180,000 distinct CDR3 sequences, more than 20% seen once. The sequenced sample was whole blood, obtained in connection with sensitization to the hapten diphenylcyclopropenone (DPC). These receptors originate from a woman in her 50s with alopecia areata. Some clones in this sample may be carry-over from other donors' samples. The CDR3 runs from the conserved cysteine through the conserved F or W. D genes are given only for firm matches. Clone size is shown for a subset of rows, as once, few, many or a class of expanded clone.

v_call	cdr3_length	j_call	d_call	clone_size	cdr3_nt	cdr3_aa
TRBV29-1	11	TRBJ2-1	NA	few	TGCAGCGTTGCTGGTAGCAATGAGCAGTTCTTC	CSVAGSNEQFF
TRBV29-1	14	TRBJ2-5	TRBD2	few	TGCAGCGTTGTATTAGCGGGACCCCAAGAGACCCAGTACTTC	CSVVLAGPQETQYF
TRBV4-2	14	TRBJ1-5	NA	many	TGTGCCAGCAGCCAAGATGGGCCAAATCAGCCCCAGCATTTT	CASSQDGPNQPQHF
TRBV27	15	TRBJ1-1	TRBD1	many	TGTGCCAGCAGTACGCACAGGGGGATGGGAGTGGGAGCTTTCTTT	CASSTHRGMGVGAFF
TRBV18	13	TRBJ2-7	NA	few	TGTGCCAGCTCGTCGGGATTAGCCTACGAGCAGTACTTC	CASSSGLAYEQYF
TRBV6-1	15	TRBJ2-7	NA	NA	TGTGCCAGCAGTGAAGTAGGACAGCCGGGCGGCGAGCAGTACTTC	CASSEVGQPGGEQYF
TRBV3-1	15	TRBJ1-4	NA	NA	TGTGCCAGCAGCCAAGTCTACGGGAATGAAGAAAAACTGTTTTTT	CASSQVYGNEEKLFF
TRBV11-2	16	TRBJ2-5	TRBD2	NA	TGTGCCAGCAGCTCGGGACTAGCGGGACCGTTTGAGACCCAGTACTTC	CASSSGLAGPFETQYF
TRBV29-1	12	TRBJ2-7	NA	NA	TGCAGCGTTAACGACGGGTCCTACGAGCAGTACTTC	CSVNDGSYEQYF
TRBV15	15	TRBJ2-3	TRBD1	many	TGTGCCACCAGACATACAGGGGTTGGCACAGATACGCAGTATTTT	CATRHTGVGTDTQYF
TRBV27	13	TRBJ2-1	NA	NA	TGTGCCAGCAGTTACTCCGACCGGGAAGAGCAGTTCTTC	CASSYSDREEQFF
TRBV2	18	TRBJ2-7	TRBD2	few	TGTGCCAGCAGTGTTCGCAGGGTGAGGTCGAGCGGGGACTACGAGCAGTACTTC	CASSVRRVRSSGDYEQYF
TRBV20-1	12	TRBJ2-3	NA	NA	TGCAGTGCTACCCGGCCCACAGATACGCAGTATTTT	CSATRPTDTQYF
TRBV10-3	16	TRBJ2-2	NA	NA	TGTGCCATCAGTGAGTCTACGGCCCCGAACACCGGGGAGCTGTTTTTT	CAISESTAPNTGELFF
TRBV9	13	TRBJ2-2	NA	few	TGTGCCAGCAGCGTAATGGACACCGGGGAGCTGTTTTTT	CASSVMDTGELFF
TRBV12-3/TRBV12-4	13	TRBJ1-1	NA	few	TGTGCCAGCAGTTTTAGTCCTGCCACTGAAGCTTTCTTT	CASSFSPATEAFF
TRBV3-1	15	TRBJ2-1	TRBD2	NA	TGTGCCAGCAGCCCAGCTAGCGGGAGTGCTTTCGAGCAGTTCTTC	CASSPASGSAFEQFF
TRBV3-1	14	TRBJ1-6	TRBD1	few	TGTGCCAGCTCAGACAGGGGTGGGACTTCACCCCTCCACTTT	CASSDRGGTSPLHF
TRBV29-1	13	TRBJ2-2	TRBD2	NA	TGCAGCGTTGAAGAGGGGGGGTTCGGGGAGCTGTTTTTT	CSVEEGGFGELFF
TRBV18	16	TRBJ2-1	NA	few	TGTGCCAGCTCCCTCAGGGGCCCGCCGGGGCCCAATGAGCAGTTCTTC	CASSLRGPPGPNEQFF
TRBV7-9	14	TRBJ2-7	TRBD2	NA	TGTGCCAGCAGAGCACTAGCGGGGTCCTACGAGCAGTACTTC	CASRALAGSYEQYF
TRBV7-8	15	TRBJ2-3	NA	NA	TGTGCCAGCAGCTTAGGGACAGCTAGCACAGATACGCAGTATTTT	CASSLGTASTDTQYF